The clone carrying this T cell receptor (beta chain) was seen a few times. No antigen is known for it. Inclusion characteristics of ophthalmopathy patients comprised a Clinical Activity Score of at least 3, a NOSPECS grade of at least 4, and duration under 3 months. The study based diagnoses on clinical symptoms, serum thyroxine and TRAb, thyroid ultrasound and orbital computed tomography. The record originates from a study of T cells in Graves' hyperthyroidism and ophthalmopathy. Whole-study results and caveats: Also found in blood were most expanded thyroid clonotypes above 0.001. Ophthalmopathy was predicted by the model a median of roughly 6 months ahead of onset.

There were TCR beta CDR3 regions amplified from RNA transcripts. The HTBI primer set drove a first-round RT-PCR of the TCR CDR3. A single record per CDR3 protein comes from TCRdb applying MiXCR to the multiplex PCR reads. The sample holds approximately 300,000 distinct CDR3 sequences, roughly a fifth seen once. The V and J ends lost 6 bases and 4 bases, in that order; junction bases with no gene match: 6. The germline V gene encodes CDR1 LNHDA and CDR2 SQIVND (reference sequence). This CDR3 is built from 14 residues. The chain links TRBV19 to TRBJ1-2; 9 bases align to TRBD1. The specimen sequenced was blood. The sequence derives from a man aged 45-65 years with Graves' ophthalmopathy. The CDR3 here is CASSPDRGRYGYTF. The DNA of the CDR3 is TGTGCCAGTAGCCCGGACAGGGGACGCTATGGCTACACCTTC.